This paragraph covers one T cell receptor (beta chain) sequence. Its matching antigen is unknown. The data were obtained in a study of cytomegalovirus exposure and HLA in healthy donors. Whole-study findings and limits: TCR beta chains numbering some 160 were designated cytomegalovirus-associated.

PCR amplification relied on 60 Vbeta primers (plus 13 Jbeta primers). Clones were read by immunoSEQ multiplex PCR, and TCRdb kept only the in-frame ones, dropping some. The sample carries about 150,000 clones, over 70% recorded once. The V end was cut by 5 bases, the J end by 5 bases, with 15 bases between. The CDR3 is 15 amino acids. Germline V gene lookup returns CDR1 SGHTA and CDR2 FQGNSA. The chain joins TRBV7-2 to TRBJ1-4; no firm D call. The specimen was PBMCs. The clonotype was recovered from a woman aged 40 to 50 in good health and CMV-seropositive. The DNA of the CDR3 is TGTGCCAGCAGCCTCGGGGTAGGAAACAATGAAAAACTGTTTTTT. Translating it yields CASSLGVGNNEKLFF.